Below are 26 T cell receptor beta chains sequenced from a single sample in a study of cytomegalovirus exposure and HLA in healthy donors. PCR used 60 Vbeta primers and 13 Jbeta primers. Assay used: immunoSEQ multiplex PCR; TCRdb lists only in-frame clones, some missing. This sample's clone table lists about 79,000 clones. The sequencing input was PBMCs. All receptors derive from a man younger than 40 in good health and CMV-seronegative.

The CDR3 DNA reads TGTGCCAGCAGCCAACCGGGACTAGCTCAGTTCTACGAGCAGTACTTC. Protein: CASSQPGLAQFYEQYF. This chain uses TRBV11-2 with TRBJ2-7, with TRBD2 matching 9 bases. V was pared by 5 bases and J by 3 bases, with 11 bases of the junction left unmatched. The CDR3 runs to 16 residues. Germline-derived CDR1 and CDR2 are SGHAT and FQNNGV.

This clone is called medium-sized based on its frequency. This rearrangement joins TRBV21-1 to TRBJ1-5; TRBD1, the table's D call, was not compared with the DNA. TRBV21-1 is a documented pseudogene. The CDR3 has 17 residues. The CDR3 sequence: CASSKGETGGAGQPQHF. The CDR3 bases are TGTGCCAGCAGCAAAGGGGAGACAGGGGGCGCGGGGCAGCCCCAGCATTTT.

This chain links TRBV5-1 with TRBJ2-3; 7 bases are a match to TRBD2. V dropped 7 bases and J dropped 2; count of bases not matched to a gene: 19. Germline V gives CDR1 SGHRS, CDR2 YFSETQ. This CDR3 has 18 residues. The CDR3 loop reads CASHPGGRTLYLTDTQYF. CDR3 DNA: TGCGCCAGCCACCCGGGAGGCAGGACGCTTTACCTCACAGATACGCAGTATTTT.

The chain joins TRBV4-1 to TRBJ2-5; a weak D match, TRBD2 (5 bases). CDR1 and CDR2 from the germline V gene are MGHRA and YSYEKL. This CDR3 is built from 16 residues. Trimming removed 0 bases at V and 1 base at J, with 12 bases between. For the CDR3, the DNA is TGCGCCAGCAGCCAAGAGGCGAGGGTAGGCCAAGAGACCCAGTACTTC. It yields the protein CASSQEARVGQETQYF.

V is TRBV4-2 and J is TRBJ1-1; D uncertain. Per the germline V gene, CDR1 is LGHNA and CDR2 is YNFKEQ. V gave up 2 bases and J gave up 8 bases, with 6 bases separating them. There are 11 residues in the CDR3. The CDR3 region is CASSQNREAFF. Here the CDR3 DNA reads TGTGCCAGCAGCCAAAACAGAGAAGCTTTCTTT.

The genes are TRBV18 and TRBJ1-2; D may be TRBD1 (5 bases). The CDR3 covers 14 residues. Germline V gives CDR1 KGHSH, CDR2 LQKENI. Trimming cost V 3 bases and J 8 bases, with 16 bases left between them. CDR3 in amino acids: CASSPKGLLGGYTF. The CDR3 DNA is TGTGCCAGCTCACCTAAGGGACTACTAGGCGGCTACACCTTC.

The genes are TRBV10-3 and TRBJ2-7; 11 positions agree with TRBD2. CDR1 ENHRY and CDR2 SYGVKD come from the germline V gene. The CDR3 length is 16 residues. Unmatched junction bases numbered 8, after V lost 3 bases and J lost 4 bases. CDR3 residues: CAISDPTSGGIYEQYF. As DNA, the CDR3 is TGTGCCATCAGTGACCCAACTAGCGGGGGAATATACGAGCAGTACTTC.

This chain links TRBV29-1 with TRBJ2-3; D remains unclear. The V gene's germline CDR1 is SQVTM and CDR2 ANQGSEA. The CDR3 loop spans 15 amino acids. V was shortened by 0 bases and J by 0 bases, with 10 bases between the two germline ends. The CDR3 region is CSVEDARPSTDTQYF. CDR3 DNA: TGCAGCGTTGAAGATGCCAGGCCAAGCACAGATACGCAGTATTTT.

The chain uses TRBV28 and TRBJ1-1; D is ambiguous. The CDR3 has 12 residues. In germline, CDR1 is MDHEN, CDR2 SYDVKM. V was pared by 8 bases and J by 3 bases, with 10 bases between. This CDR3 reads CASGRRYTEAFF. The CDR3 bases are TGTGCCAGCGGTCGCAGGTACACTGAAGCTTTCTTT.

CDR3 amino acids: CASSVGRGTYEQYF. Here the CDR3 DNA reads TGTGCCAGCAGCGTAGGCAGAGGGACCTACGAGCAGTACTTC. This rearrangement joins TRBV9 to TRBJ2-7; the D gene is possibly TRBD2 (5 bases). Germline CDR1 is SGDLS and CDR2 is YYNGEE. The CDR3 has 14 amino acids. Trimming pared 0 bases from V and 2 bases from J, leaving 9 bases between.

This sequence joins TRBV7-9 and TRBJ2-7; TRBD1 matches 8 bases. The CDR3 covers 15 residues. V lost 4 bases to trimming and J lost 3 bases; unmatched junction nucleotides: 8. CDR1 SEHNR and CDR2 FQNEAQ come from the germline V gene (reference sequence). The CDR3 sequence is CASSSPGQEYYEQYF. The CDR3 DNA sequence: TGTGCCAGCAGCTCACCGGGACAGGAATACTACGAGCAGTACTTC.

The chain uses TRBV9 and TRBJ1-4; no definite D call. The CDR3 extends over 14 amino acids. V was clipped by 0 bases and J by 0 bases, with 3 bases between them. Germline V lookup: CDR1 SGDLS, CDR2 YYNGEE. The CDR3 DNA follows: TGTGCCAGCAGCGTAGCATCAACTAATGAAAAACTGTTTTTT. Translation gives CASSVASTNEKLFF.

The V and J genes are TRBV10-3 and TRBJ1-2; possible D gene TRBD1, 6 bases. CDR3 length: 15 amino acids. Germline V CDR1 and CDR2: ENHRY, SYGVKD. Trimming pared 0 bases from V and 2 bases from J, leaving 10 bases between. The CDR3 DNA sequence: TGTGCCATCAGTGAGTCGAGGACAGAGAACTATGGCTACACCTTC. This sequence encodes CAISESRTENYGYTF.

The chain links TRBV7-9 to TRBJ1-1, with 8 bases fitting TRBD1. CDR3 size: 15 residues. Germline V gives CDR1 SEHNR, CDR2 FQNEAQ (reference sequence). Trimming took 5 bases from V and 4 from J; bases not matched to a gene: 9. The DNA for the CDR3 is TGTGCCAGCAGCCTAAAACAGGGGGGGACCACTGAAGCTTTCTTT. It yields the protein CASSLKQGGTTEAFF.

The chain combines TRBV5-1 with TRBJ2-5, with D possibly TRBD2 on 6 matching bases. The CDR3 has 15 residues. With 5 bases removed from V and 0 bases from J, the gap between germline ends came to 14 bases. Germline V gene lookup returns CDR1 SGHRS and CDR2 YFSETQ. This CDR3 is CASSGQRAYQETQYF. CDR3 bases: TGCGCCAGCAGTGGGCAGCGGGCCTACCAAGAGACCCAGTACTTC.

V and J are TRBV4-1 and TRBJ2-1; 9 bases line up with TRBD1. Germline assignment: CDR1 MGHRA and CDR2 YSYEKL. With V trimmed by 6 bases and J by 3 bases, 21 bases remained unmatched. This CDR3 spans 20 amino acids. This CDR3 is CASSLKRDRDLGGLYNEQFF. Here the CDR3 DNA reads TGCGCCAGCAGTCTGAAAAGGGACAGGGACCTAGGGGGTCTCTACAATGAGCAGTTCTTC.

The gene calls are TRBV18 and TRBJ1-3, with 9 bases identical to TRBD1. This CDR3 has 14 amino acids. Germline V gene data show CDR1 as KGHSH and CDR2 as LQKENI. The J segment lost 2 bases and the V segment lost 6 bases, leaving 2 bases of the junction unmatched. CDR3: CASSRTGAGNTIYF. The CDR3 DNA follows: TGTGCCAGCTCGCGGACAGGGGCTGGAAACACCATATATTTT.

The chain links TRBV11-3 to TRBJ1-2, with D tentatively TRBD1 (5 bases). This CDR3 is 13 amino acids long. V lost 4 bases and J 7 bases, leaving 13 bases between the germline ends. The germline gives CDR1 SGHNT, CDR2 YENEEA. The CDR3 DNA follows: TGTGCCAGCAGCTGGGGGGAAAGTAGTGGCTACACCTTC. This translates into CASSWGESSGYTF.

The chain is built from TRBV29-1 and TRBJ1-2, with D tentatively TRBD1 (6 bases). CDR1 and CDR2 (germline): SQVTM, ANQGSEA. The CDR3 is 13 amino acids. V was shortened by 0 bases and J by 3 bases, with 8 bases between the two germline ends. The CDR3 loop is CSVEDGGDYGYTF. As DNA, the CDR3 is TGCAGCGTTGAAGATGGGGGCGACTATGGCTACACCTTC.

The rearrangement joins TRBV6-1 to TRBJ1-2; TRBD1 matches at 8 bases. V lost 4 bases, J lost 5 bases, and 9 bases stayed unmatched. This CDR3 region has 15 residues. CDR1 and CDR2 (germline): MNHNS, SASEGT. The CDR3 DNA reads TGTGCCAGCAGTGTAATCGGACAGGGTGGGTATGGCTACACCTTC. Protein product: CASSVIGQGGYGYTF.

J is TRBJ1-1 and V is TRBV11-3; D not resolved. The germline V and J ends were trimmed by 3 bases and 1 base, with 18 bases remaining between them. CDR1 and CDR2 (germline): SGHNT, YENEEA. This CDR3 comprises 17 residues. The CDR3 DNA is TGTGCCAGCAGCTTTAGGTTAAGACATTCGTCGAACACTGAAGCTTTCTTT. This encodes CASSFRLRHSSNTEAFF.

The chain recombines TRBV19 with TRBJ1-5, with D hard to call. CDR1 is LNHDA, CDR2 SQIVND, per germline (reference sequence). CDR3 length: 12 residues. The germline V and J ends were trimmed by 7 bases and 7 bases, with 11 bases remaining between them. The CDR3 loop reads CASTPAGQPQHF. The CDR3 coding sequence is TGTGCCAGTACGCCTGCGGGCCAGCCCCAGCATTTT.

The rearrangement joins TRBV5-1 to TRBJ1-2; the D is unclear. Per germline, CDR1 SGHRS and CDR2 YFSETQ. V was shortened by 7 bases and J by 8 bases, with 15 bases between the two germline ends. The CDR3 spans 12 residues. The CDR3, as DNA: TGCGCCAGCCGAGCGTCGGGTGGGGGCTACACCTTC. Residues: CASRASGGGYTF.

V and J are TRBV28 and TRBJ1-2; a weak D match, TRBD1 (5 bases). CDR3 length: 14 amino acids. From germline, CDR1 is MDHEN and CDR2 SYDVKM. Trimming took off 7 bases at V and 2 bases at J, with 14 bases between the two ends. The CDR3 protein is CASIDGARNYGYTF. The DNA of the CDR3 is TGTGCCAGCATCGATGGGGCCCGAAACTATGGCTACACCTTC.

The chain employs TRBV4-1 and TRBJ1-1; no definite D call. CDR1 is MGHRA, CDR2 YSYEKL, per germline. The V end was cut by 4 bases, the J end by 7 bases, with 13 bases between. The length of the CDR3 is 13 residues. The CDR3 nucleotides are TGCGCCAGCAGCCCCCCGGGGTATGGTGAAGCTTTCTTT. Protein product: CASSPPGYGEAFF.

The gene calls are TRBV6-6 and TRBJ2-3; possibly TRBD1 for D (6 bases). The CDR3 is 15 residues long. V lost 8 bases and J 4 bases, leaving 19 bases between the germline ends. Per the germline V gene, CDR1 is MNHNY and CDR2 is SVGAGI (reference sequence). The CDR3 DNA follows: TGTGCCAGCGGGCTACAGGGTCTTTATTCAGATACGCAGTATTTT. This sequence encodes CASGLQGLYSDTQYF.